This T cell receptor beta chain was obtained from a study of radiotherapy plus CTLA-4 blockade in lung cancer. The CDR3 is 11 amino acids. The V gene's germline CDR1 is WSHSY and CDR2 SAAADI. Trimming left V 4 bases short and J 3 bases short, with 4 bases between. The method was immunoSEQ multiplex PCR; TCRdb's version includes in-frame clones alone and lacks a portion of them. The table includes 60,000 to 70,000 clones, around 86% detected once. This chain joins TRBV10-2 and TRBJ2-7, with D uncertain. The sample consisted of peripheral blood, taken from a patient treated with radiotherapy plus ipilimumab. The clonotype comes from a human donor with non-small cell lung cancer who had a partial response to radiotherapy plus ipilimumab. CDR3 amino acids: CASSGGYEQYF. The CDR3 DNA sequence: TGCGCCAGCAGTGGAGGCTACGAGCAGTACTTC.